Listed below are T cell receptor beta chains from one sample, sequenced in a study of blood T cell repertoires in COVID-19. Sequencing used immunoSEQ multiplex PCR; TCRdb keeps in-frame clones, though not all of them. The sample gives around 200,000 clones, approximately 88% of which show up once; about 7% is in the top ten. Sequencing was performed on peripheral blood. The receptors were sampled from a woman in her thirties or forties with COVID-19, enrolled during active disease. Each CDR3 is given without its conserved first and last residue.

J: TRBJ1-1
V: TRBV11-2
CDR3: ASSLMTVGTEAF

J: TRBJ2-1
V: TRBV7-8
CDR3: ASSLELAGPYNEQF

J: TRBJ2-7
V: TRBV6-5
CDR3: ASALLGISDEQY

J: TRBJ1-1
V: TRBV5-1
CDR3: ASSREGGNTEAF

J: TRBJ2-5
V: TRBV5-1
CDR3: ASLGTSGTKTYQETQY

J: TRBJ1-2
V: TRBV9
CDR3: ASNRGAEGYT

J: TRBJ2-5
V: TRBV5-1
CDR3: ASSLAATGEETQY

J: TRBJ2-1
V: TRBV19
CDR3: ASSIDHWTESSYNEQF

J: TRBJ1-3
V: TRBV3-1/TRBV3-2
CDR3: ASSQVRGNTIY

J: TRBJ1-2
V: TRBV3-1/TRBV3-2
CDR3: ASSQGGPWHT

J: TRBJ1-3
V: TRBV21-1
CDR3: ASSKSGRLRTHSGNTIY

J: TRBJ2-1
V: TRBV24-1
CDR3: ATSDPRQASYNEQF

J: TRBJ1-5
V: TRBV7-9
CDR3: ASSDGTGANQPQH

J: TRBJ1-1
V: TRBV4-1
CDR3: ASSYGTGVMNTEAF

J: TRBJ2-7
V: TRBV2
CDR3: ANRDRSIHEQY

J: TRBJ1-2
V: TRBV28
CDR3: ASSLLRSSGYT

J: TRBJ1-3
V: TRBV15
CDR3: ATSRGPAEGKLAGNTIY

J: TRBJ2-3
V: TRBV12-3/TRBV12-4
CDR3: ASSAGIHTQY

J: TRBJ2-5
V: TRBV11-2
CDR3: ASSLGQTKETQY

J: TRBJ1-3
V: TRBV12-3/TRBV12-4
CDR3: ASSRTGGNTIY

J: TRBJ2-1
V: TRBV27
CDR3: ASNSGTGGTIQF

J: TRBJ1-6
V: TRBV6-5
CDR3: ASSSPGGTDSPLH

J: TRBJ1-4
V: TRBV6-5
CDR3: ASKMTGTEKLF

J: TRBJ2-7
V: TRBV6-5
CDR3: AVRDRGLFEQY

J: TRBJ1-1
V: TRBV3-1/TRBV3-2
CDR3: ASSQDAEGDTEAF

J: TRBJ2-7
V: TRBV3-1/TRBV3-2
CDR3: ASSQAYRVEQY

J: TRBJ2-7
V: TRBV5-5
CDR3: ASSLQGGYEQY

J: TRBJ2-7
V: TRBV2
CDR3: ASSVGGEQY

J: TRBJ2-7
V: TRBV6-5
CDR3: ASRTGQVTPQY

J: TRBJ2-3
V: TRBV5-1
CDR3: ASSSGLAGSTFTDTQY

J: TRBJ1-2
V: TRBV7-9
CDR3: ASSRSGTGVYYGYT

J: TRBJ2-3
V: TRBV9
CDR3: ASSVVGGTSGTDTQY

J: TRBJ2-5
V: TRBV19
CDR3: ASLGQGAGETQY

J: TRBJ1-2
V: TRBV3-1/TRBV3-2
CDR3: ASSQVLTGNYGYT

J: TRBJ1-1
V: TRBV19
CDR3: ASIRTTNTEAF

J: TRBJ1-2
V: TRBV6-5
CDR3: ASRGDRGRHGYT

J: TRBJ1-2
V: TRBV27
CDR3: ASSRGAAYGYT

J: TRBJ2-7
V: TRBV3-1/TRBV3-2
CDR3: ASSHQSSGGAREQY

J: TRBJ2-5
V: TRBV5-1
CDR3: ASGLAGGLETQY

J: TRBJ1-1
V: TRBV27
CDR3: ASSLRGIGTEAF

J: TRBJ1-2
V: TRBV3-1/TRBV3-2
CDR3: ASSRRQGSYGYT

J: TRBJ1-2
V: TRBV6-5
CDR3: ASRLDRVGGYT

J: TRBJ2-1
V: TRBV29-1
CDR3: SVAPLAGGGSYNEQF

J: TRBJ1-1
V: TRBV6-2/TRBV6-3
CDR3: ASSPLWGSRLSTEAF

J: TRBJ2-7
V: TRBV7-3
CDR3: ASSPDGGLSYEQY

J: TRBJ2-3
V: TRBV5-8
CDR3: ASSLFGTGLTDTQY

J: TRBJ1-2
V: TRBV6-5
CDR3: ASSYLGTPIYGYT

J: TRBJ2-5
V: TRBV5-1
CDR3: ASSSGTSGSQETQY

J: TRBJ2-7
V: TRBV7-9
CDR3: ASSLDFQGGSYEQY

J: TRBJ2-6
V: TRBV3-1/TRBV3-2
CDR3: ASRSRGANVLT